The rows below give T cell receptor beta chains drawn from one sample of a study of blood T cell repertoires in COVID-19. Clones were sequenced by immunoSEQ multiplex PCR, and TCRdb holds only the in-frame ones, with some missing. Of approximately 60,000 clones listed, around 87% were seen once; the top ten hold around 6.9%. Sequencing used peripheral blood. The receptor set was obtained from a man in his 60s with active or convalescent COVID-19. Both conserved end residues are part of each CDR3. A D gene is named only where the DNA matches it firmly. A clone size is listed for some rows: how often the clone was seen (once, few, many), or a class if it is expanded.

cdr3_length	v_call	j_call	clone_size	d_call	cdr3_nt	cdr3_aa
13	TRBV30	TRBJ1-2	few	TRBD1	TGTGCCTGGAGTGTACAGGGGGTCGGGGGCTACACCTTC	CAWSVQGVGGYTF
13	TRBV11-2	TRBJ1-1	NA	NA	TGTGCCAGCAGCTTGAACCGGGACTCTGAAGCTTTCTTT	CASSLNRDSEAFF
12	TRBV29-1	TRBJ2-7	few	NA	TGCAGCGTTGTTGGGAGCTCCTACGAGCAGTACTTC	CSVVGSSYEQYF
14	TRBV7-9	TRBJ2-3	NA	NA	TGTGCCACCAGGAGGTCCACTAGCACAGATACGCAGTATTTT	CATRRSTSTDTQYF
16	TRBV5-4	TRBJ2-5	NA	TRBD2	TGTGCCAGCAGCTTGGCCGGGACTAGCGGGAAAGAGACCCAGTACTTC	CASSLAGTSGKETQYF
15	TRBV7-9	TRBJ2-5	NA	NA	TGTGCCAGCAGCCGCGCCTCTGACATCATCGAGACCCAGTACTTC	CASSRASDIIETQYF
15	TRBV27	TRBJ1-2	NA	NA	TGTGCCAGCAGTAAGGCGCGGCAGGGCGACTATGGCTACACCTTC	CASSKARQGDYGYTF
14	TRBV9	TRBJ1-3	NA	NA	TGTGCCAGCAGCGCTGACAGCTCTGGAAACACCATATATTTT	CASSADSSGNTIYF
14	TRBV7-9	TRBJ1-1	NA	TRBD1	TGTGCCAGCAGCTACGGGACAGAGAACACTGAAGCTTTCTTT	CASSYGTENTEAFF
15	TRBV9	TRBJ2-5	NA	NA	TGTGCCAGCAGCGTAGAGGAGGGGGCCTGGGAGACCCAGTACTTC	CASSVEEGAWETQYF
15	TRBV6-1	TRBJ1-3	NA	NA	TGTGCCAGCAGTGAAGTGGTCAGAACCGGAAACACCATATATTTT	CASSEVVRTGNTIYF
16	TRBV7-2	TRBJ2-7	NA	TRBD2	TGTGCCAGCAGCACCCTAGCGGGGAGGTCGGGCTACGAGCAGTACTTC	CASSTLAGRSGYEQYF
18	TRBV7-2	TRBJ2-2	NA	TRBD2	TGTGCCAGCAGCCCGCGTTTGTTAGCGGGGGGGAGCACCGGGGAGCTGTTTTTT	CASSPRLLAGGSTGELFF
14	TRBV27	TRBJ2-3	NA	TRBD2	TGTGCCAGCAGTTTAAGGCGGGAGACAGATACGCAGTATTTT	CASSLRRETDTQYF
15	TRBV5-1	TRBJ2-7	NA	NA	TGCGCCAGCAGCTTGGTGGTAGGGGAAGTCTACGAGCAGTACTTC	CASSLVVGEVYEQYF
16	TRBV27	TRBJ2-7	NA	NA	TGTGCCAGCAGTCTTTTTAGCGTGGGGGCCCCCTACGAGCAGTACTTC	CASSLFSVGAPYEQYF
15	TRBV7-9	TRBJ2-1	NA	NA	TGTGCCAGCAGTGGCTCCCGGGTCTCCTACAATGAGCAGTTCTTC	CASSGSRVSYNEQFF